One and the same sample provided the 10 T cell receptor beta chains below, sequenced in a study of T cell repertoires in cytomegalovirus infection. Using its own MiXCR run on the reads, TCRdb lists one record per CDR3 protein. The repertoire consists of more than 350,000 distinct CDR3 sequences, with approximately 33% occurring once and the leading ten covering roughly an eighth. The material sequenced was PBMCs. These receptors were collected from a human donor in good health (CMV status not recorded). Some clones in this sample may be carry-over from other donors' samples.

J is TRBJ2-3 and V is TRBV12-3 or TRBV12-4; TRBD1 is a possible D gene (5 bases). Trimming shortened V by 1 base and J by 4 bases, and 12 bases separated the two germline ends. The CDR3 totals 15 residues. For the CDR3, the DNA is TGTGCCAGCAGTTTAGGACAGACCCCCTCAGATACGCAGTATTTT. Translated, it gives CASSLGQTPSDTQYF.

This clonotype turned up a few times. The J gene is TRBJ2-1, the V gene TRBV5-4, with 8 bases matching TRBD2. Germline CDR1 reads SGHNT; CDR2 reads YYREEE (reference sequence). The CDR3 spans 16 residues. The trim removed 3 bases at V and 4 bases at J, leaving 9 bases unmatched. Here the CDR3 DNA reads TGTGCCAGCAGCTCCGGCGCGGGGGGAACTTACAATGAGCAGTTCTTC. Its translation is CASSSGAGGTYNEQFF.

The chain is built from TRBV30 and TRBJ2-7; unclear D gene. The CDR3 runs 12 residues. V was cut by 4 bases and J by 2 bases, with 9 bases left in between. Germline V gene lookup returns CDR1 GTSNPN and CDR2 SVGIG (reference sequence). The DNA of the CDR3 is TGTGCCTGGACCAATGGGGCCTACGAGCAGTACTTC. It specifies CAWTNGAYEQYF.

The sample holds many counts of this clonotype. The chain is built from TRBV11-2 and TRBJ2-5; D gene ambiguous. V lost 5 bases, J lost 0 bases, and 10 bases lay in between. Germline CDR1 and CDR2: SGHAT and FQNNGV. The CDR3 length is 14 residues. CDR3 residues: CASSLRRNQETQYF. As DNA, the CDR3 is TGTGCCAGCAGCCTACGGCGGAACCAAGAGACCCAGTACTTC.

V gene TRBV6-2 or TRBV6-3 combines with J gene TRBJ2-1, with D perhaps TRBD1 (5 bases). The CDR3 covers 16 residues. The germline V and J ends were trimmed by 6 bases and 7 bases, with 22 bases remaining between them. CDR1 and CDR2 from the germline V gene are MNHEY and SVGEGT. The CDR3 is CASRSSGFFFGNEQFF. For the CDR3, the DNA is TGTGCCAGCAGAAGCTCAGGGTTCTTCTTTGGGAATGAGCAGTTCTTC.

In the case of this clonotype: One end of the junction does not line up with germline, which may come from a read error. The chain carries TRBV11-2 and TRBJ2-2; D might be TRBD1 or TRBD2, each matching 6 bases. The CDR3 contains 15 residues. Germline assignment: CDR1 SGHAT and CDR2 FQNNGV. CDR3 in amino acids: CDSSLDPGDGGDLFF. The CDR3 region has the DNA TGTGACAGCAGCTTAGACCCAGGGGACGGCGGGGATCTGTTTTTT.

This clonotype appeared a few times. This chain links TRBV27 with TRBJ1-2, with 8 bases matching TRBD1. CDR3 length equals 14 residues. J was trimmed by 8 bases and V by 5 bases; bases with no gene match: 10. Germline V CDR1 and CDR2: MNHEY, SMNVEV (reference sequence). CDR3: CASSPGTGIYGYTF. The CDR3 region has the DNA TGTGCCAGCAGTCCAGGGACAGGTATCTACGGCTACACCTTC.

The CDR3 loop reads CASSLPSTGNYGYTF. For the CDR3, the DNA is TGTGCCAGCAGCTTACCGTCGACAGGGAACTATGGCTACACCTTC. The rearrangement links TRBV11-2 to TRBJ1-2, with 7 bases matching TRBD1. The germline V gene encodes CDR1 SGHAT and CDR2 FQNNGV. The trim removed 2 bases at V and 2 bases at J, leaving 5 bases unmatched. The CDR3 length is 15 residues.

Comment on this clonotype: A much larger clonotype is one base distant, so this may be a read error. The CDR3 end shows no conserved phenylalanine or tryptophan, and so a read error is likely. V and J are TRBV7-2 and TRBJ1-4, with 11 bases that match TRBD1. This CDR3 comprises 16 residues. The germline gives CDR1 SGHTA, CDR2 FQGNSA. Trimming cost V 0 bases and J 5 bases; bases outside gene matches: 2. This CDR3 reads CASSLAWTGGNEKLFC. The CDR3 bases are TGTGCCAGCAGCTTAGCTTGGACAGGGGGCAATGAAAAACTGTTTTGT.

To note about this clonotype: This sequence may be a read error, since a much larger clone differs from it by one base. The chain recombines TRBV7-2 with TRBJ1-1; no reliable D call. Looked up from germline, CDR1 is SGHTA and CDR2 is FQGNSA. The CDR3 has 16 residues. CDR3 region: CASSSVGPRRRTEDFF. In DNA form, the CDR3 reads TGTGCCAGCAGCTCCGTGGGTCCCAGGAGGAGGACTGAAGATTTCTTT.